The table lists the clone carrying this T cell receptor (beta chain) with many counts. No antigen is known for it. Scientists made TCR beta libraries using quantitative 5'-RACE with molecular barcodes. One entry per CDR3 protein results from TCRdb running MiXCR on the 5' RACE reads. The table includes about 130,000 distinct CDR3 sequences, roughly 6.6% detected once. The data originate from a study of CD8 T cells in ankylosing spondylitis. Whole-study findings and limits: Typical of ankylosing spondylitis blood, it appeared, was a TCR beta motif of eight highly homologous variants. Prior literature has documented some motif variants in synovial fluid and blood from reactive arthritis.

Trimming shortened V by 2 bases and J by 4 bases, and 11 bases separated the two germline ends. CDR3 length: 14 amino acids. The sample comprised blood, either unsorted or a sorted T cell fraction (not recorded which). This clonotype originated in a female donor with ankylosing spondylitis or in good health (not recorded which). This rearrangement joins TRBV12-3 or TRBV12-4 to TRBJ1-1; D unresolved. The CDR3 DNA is TGTGCCAGCAGTTTATCTTATGGACCCACTGAAGCTTTCTTT. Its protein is CASSLSYGPTEAFF.